This T cell receptor (beta chain) derives from a study of PD-L1 blockade in urothelial cancer. In the study overall: Male sex and bladder-origin urothelial cancer were recorded for about 85% of the roughly 30 patients.

Time point described: peripheral blood 6 weeks after treatment start. The patients had locally advanced or metastatic urothelial carcinoma. The germline V and J ends were trimmed by 3 bases and 3 bases, with 11 bases remaining between them. CDR3 length: 14 residues. CDR1 and CDR2 from the germline V gene are MGHRA and YSYEKL. Synthetic templates analogous to TCR were spiked into all PCRs individually. The data were produced by immunoSEQ multiplex PCR, yet TCRdb's version contains in-frame clones alone and is incomplete. The data contain more than 45,000 clones, approximately 83% of them singletons. This sequence joins TRBV4-1 and TRBJ1-1; D possibly corresponds to TRBD1 (6 bases). The receptor comes from a man aged 55 to 70 with urothelial cancer. The sample in question was PBMCs, obtained around atezolizumab (anti-PD-L1) treatment. The CDR3 here is CASSQGHPDTEAFF. CDR3 nucleotides: TGCGCCAGCAGCCAGGGACACCCGGACACTGAAGCTTTCTTT.